The 8 T cell receptor beta chains given below trace back to one sample, sequenced in a study of beta chain features in type 1 diabetes. These TCRs' antigens remain unknown. Investigators reverse transcribed all isolated RNA, so they sequenced expressed TCRB transcripts. Sequenced by immunoSEQ multiplex PCR; TCRdb stores in-frame clones only, minus some. In the table there are some 360,000 clones, 8.5% to 10% of which are singletons. General study points: Among patients with Type 1 diabetes, TCRB CDR3s were moderately but significantly shorter in every one of the four CD4+ subsets.

Sequencing was performed on central memory CD4+ T cells from blood. The receptors stem from a man in his thirties or forties with type 1 diabetes.

The chain combines TRBV11-3 with TRBJ2-6; D ambiguous. CDR1 is SGHNT, CDR2 YENEEA, per germline. Trimming took 5 bases from V and 0 from J, leaving 11 bases between them. The CDR3 covers 16 residues. The CDR3 sequence: CASSLRATSGANVLTF. The CDR3 DNA is TGTGCCAGCAGCCTCCGGGCGACCTCTGGGGCCAACGTCCTGACTTTC. Full variable domain (remainder filled in from reference TRBV11-3 and TRBJ2-6): EAGVVQSPRYKIIEKKQPVAFWCNPISGHNTLYWYLQNLGQGPELLIRYENEEAVDDSQLPKDRFSAERLKGVDSTLKIQPAELGDSAVYLCASSLRATSGANVLTFGAGSRLTVL.

The gene calls are TRBV5-4 and TRBJ1-3; D is perhaps TRBD1 (5 bases). The CDR3 runs to 16 residues. Trimming took 0 bases from V and 0 from J, leaving 10 bases between them. Germline CDR1 is SGHNT and CDR2 is YYREEE (reference sequence). The CDR3, as DNA: TGTGCCAGCAGCTTGGCCCACGGGACCTCTGGAAACACCATATATTTT. Its translation: CASSLAHGTSGNTIYF.

In this sample, this clone turned up a few times. The chain joins TRBV9 to TRBJ2-3, with D perhaps TRBD2 (6 bases). V was pared by 7 bases and J by 4 bases, with 10 bases between. The CDR3 loop spans 12 amino acids. The germline gives CDR1 SGDLS, CDR2 YYNGEE. This CDR3 is CASRGEADTQYF. The CDR3 DNA reads TGTGCCAGCCGAGGGGAGGCAGATACGCAGTATTTT.

The rearrangement links TRBV5-6 to TRBJ1-2; 10 bases fit TRBD1. Trimming cost V 3 bases and J 7 bases; bases outside gene matches: 12. CDR1 is SGHDT, CDR2 YYEEEE, per germline. This CDR3 region has 16 residues. CDR3 sequence (DNA): TGTGCCAGCAGCTCGGCCCCGGGACAGGGGTCTAGTGGCTACACCTTC. It yields the protein CASSSAPGQGSSGYTF.

The V and J genes are TRBV18 and TRBJ2-7, with TRBD2 matching over 14 bases. The CDR3 has 16 amino acids. The germline CDR1 and CDR2 sequences are KGHSH and LQKENI. Trimming removed 3 bases from V and 4 bases from J; junction bases left unmatched: 5. In nucleotides, the CDR3 is TGTGCCAGCTCACCCTCGGGACTAGCGGGAGCTTACGAGCAGTACTTC. The encoded protein is CASSPSGLAGAYEQYF.

This clone was recorded at least ten times. The same CDR3 also results from other DNA sequences found in this sample. The chain has TRBV11-2 and TRBJ1-1; D is ambiguous. Germline values: CDR1 SGHAT, CDR2 FQNNGV. V was clipped by 1 base and J by 8 bases, with 8 bases between them. This CDR3 region has 12 residues. CDR3 sequence reads: CASSLVVQEAFF. The CDR3 nucleotides are TGTGCCAGCAGCTTAGTAGTACAGGAAGCTTTCTTT.

The chain carries TRBV7-6 and TRBJ2-2; the match to TRBD1 covers 7 bases. V shed 3 bases and J 4 bases; nucleotides not matched to a gene: 8. Per the germline V gene, CDR1 is SGHVS and CDR2 is FNYEAQ. The CDR3 has 16 amino acids. The CDR3 DNA reads as TGTGCCAGCAGCTTTAAGGCAGGGGGTATCACCGGGGAGCTGTTTTTT. Translation: CASSFKAGGITGELFF.

This clone has more than one count but fewer than ten. This chain links TRBV25-1 with TRBJ1-1; 11 bases map to TRBD1. The CDR3 runs 14 residues. Germline V gene lookup returns CDR1 MGHDK and CDR2 SYGVNS. The V and J ends lost 4 bases and 7 bases, in that order; junction bases with no gene match: 5. The CDR3 protein is CASSAGQGASEAFF. For the CDR3, the DNA is TGTGCCAGCAGTGCCGGACAGGGGGCAAGTGAAGCTTTCTTT.